The source of this T cell receptor beta chain is a study of shared clonotypes between healthy human individuals (dated by TCRdb to the early 2020s). For context, the study as a whole: Two women and a few men aged 18 to 49 years were included in the cohort. For each donor, CD4 naive and CD4 memory were each run on three plates, CD8 naive on two plates, and CD8 memory on one plate. The study deeply sequenced blood TCR repertoires of about 5 healthy adults to estimate repertoire size and the extent of clonotype sharing between individuals. To increase sequencing depth and limit assay-specific biases, different laboratories used diverse techniques to prepare libraries and sequence TCR repertoires. Each donor's leukapheresis produced roughly between about 0.9 and 9.5 billion PBMCs. What the research found in general, with its limitations: Sampling was limited to blood, and TCR repertoires in tissue likely differ from TCR repertoires in blood. Compared with non-shared clonotypes, the clonotypes found in all four sorted-subset donors had higher generation probabilities. Rarefaction of sorted-subset datasets indicated incomplete sequencing despite the large sequencing depth. Across a few donors, about 4.5% of naive CD4, roughly 3.8% of naive CD8, about 2% of memory CD4, and over 0.35% of memory CD8 clonotypes were shared. Based on pairwise subsampling, the degree of clonotype sharing among donors was expected to be affected by sequencing depth. Naive subsets generally had larger estimated clonotype richness than memory subsets did. Because the study included a small number of donors, the genetic and exposure-history diversity represented was limited.

In regard to this clone: Its binding antigen is unknown. No qualities accompany the bases; no much larger clone lies one base away.

Healthy HIV-negative adults with no recently reported acute infections or vaccinations were included as donors. Every donor was a Caucasian adult residing in Nashville, Tennessee, USA. CD4+ T cells were enriched by magnetic negative selection; naive cells were then positively selected on CD45RA, and the negative fraction formed the memory subset. Blood was collected by leukapheresis, and PBMCs were isolated by Ficoll-Histopaque density gradient centrifugation and then cryopreserved in liquid nitrogen vapor phase. Analytical flow cytometry was used to check the purity and quantity of each magnetically sorted T cell population. Genomic DNA was isolated from each sorted fraction and quantified by UV absorbance on a Nanodrop 2000c. TCR CDR3 regions were amplified from genomic DNA by multiplex PCR using the deep immunoSEQ assay. Extracted genomic DNA from each cell subset was spread evenly across all wells of several immunoSEQ 96-well plates, with each plate serving as a replicate. For sorted subsets, 150 to 250 ng genomic DNA, equal to about 30,000 T cell genomes, was loaded into each replicate PCR. Purified libraries were measured with a Qubit 3.0 fluorometer, size-checked on a Bioanalyzer 2100, and measured again with the KAPA Library Quantification kit. Every immunoSEQ 96-well plate was sequenced on a separate single-read 150-cycle Illumina NextSeq 550 flow cell. The authors' analysis ran thus. Because only junctional sequences without quality scores were contained in the immunoSEQ output, filtering matching that applied to full-length reads could not be performed. To assign V/J genes and CDR3, sequences were annotated against IMGT germline references using PyIR, a Python wrapper for IgBLAST v1.9. Reads with weak V/J assignments (E-value above 1e-6), missing CDR3, stop codons, out-of-frame junctions, or ambiguous translated residues were removed. V3J clonotypes were defined by identical inferred V gene, J gene, and CDR3 amino acid sequence. Percentage overlap between repertoires was computed as shared unique clonotypes divided by the size of the smaller repertoire. RTK rarefaction, the Chao1 estimator, and Recon v2.1 estimates of unobserved clonotypes were used to assess repertoire richness. For all TCRbeta clonotypes obtained by the gDNA method from a few donors, generation probabilities were computed with OLGA. TCRdb holds this immuneACCESS table with in-frame rearrangements only. Some clones are missing; in checked studies, unresolved V genes explain under half, and the rest has no known cause. V, J and clone size derive from that table, while D and trimming were established from the DNA sequence. The sample yields about 1.1 million clones; roughly 80% were counted once. The top ten hold over 0.8% of the sample.

The sample was memory CD4+ T cells from PBMCs. The cell subset or site label for this specimen denotes: CD45RA-negative fraction. The source is a man younger than 35 in good health. Some clones in this sample may be carry-over from other donors' samples.

The DNA reads TGTGCCAGCAGCCCCCACGGGGGAGCGGGAAGCGCAGATACGCAGTATTTT. The encoded protein is CASSPHGGAGSADTQYF. Recombination linked TRBV11-3 to TRBJ2-3; the junction holds 7 bases that match TRBD2. CDR1 and CDR2 (SGHNT, YENEEA) derive from the germline V gene. The CDR3 holds 17 amino acids from the cysteine to the phenylalanine. Only the CDR3 portion is preserved as DNA: 51 bases, with reading frame beginning at the first base. For this chain, trimming is 5 bases at the V end and 4 bases at the J end, and the number of junction bases without a gene match is 15. When the CDR3 is completed using the reference TRBV11-3 and TRBJ2-3 genes on either side, the full variable domain is EAGVVQSPRYKIIEKKQPVAFWCNPISGHNTLYWYLQNLGQGPELLIRYENEEAVDDSQLPKDRFSAERLKGVDSTLKIQPAELGDSAVYLCASSPHGGAGSADTQYFGPGTRLTVL.